This is a list of T cell receptor beta chains from one sample in a study of blood T cells in healthy people across ages. A single record per CDR3 protein comes from TCRdb applying MiXCR to the 5' RACE reads. The table has about a million distinct CDR3 sequences, 35% to 45% seen once. Sequencing was performed on blood. These receptors came from a man between 18 and 35 years old in good health. Each CDR3 is given with its conserved first and last residue. The D gene is left open where the match is weak.

CSAGQGGEETRYF | TRBJ2-5 | TRBV20-1 | NA
CSAPPRTYNEQFF | TRBJ2-1 | TRBV29-1 | NA
CSAMGEGTEAFF | TRBJ1-1 | TRBV29-1 | NA
CSARSSKGAGANVLTF | TRBJ2-6 | TRBV20-1 | NA
CASSSETGEQFF | TRBJ2-1 | TRBV28 | NA
CASSPTSGGVNEQFF | TRBJ2-1 | TRBV18 | TRBD2
CSAAGITKNIQYF | TRBJ2-4 | TRBV20-1 | NA
CAGSVGTGITDTQYF | TRBJ2-3 | TRBV2 | TRBD1
CASRGTSGVTNTGELFF | TRBJ2-2 | TRBV25-1 | TRBD2
CASSQDGLAGITDTQYF | TRBJ2-3 | TRBV4-2 | TRBD2
CASSLAGEGNTEAFF | TRBJ1-1 | TRBV5-1 | NA
CASSPRTSGGLYEQYF | TRBJ2-7 | TRBV7-2 | TRBD2
CASSDEPPAYEQYF | TRBJ2-7 | TRBV6-2/TRBV6-3 | NA
CASSPSGGDEQYF | TRBJ2-7 | TRBV6-6 | NA
CASSVQLQETQYF | TRBJ2-5 | TRBV6-1 | NA
CASSKAPYSNQPQHF | TRBJ1-5 | TRBV6-6 | NA